The sequence of this T cell receptor beta chain was determined in a study of shared clonotypes between healthy human individuals (dated by TCRdb to the early 2020s). Turning to the overall study: Three men and a couple of women, aged 18 to 49 years, made up the cohort. Per donor, three plates each were used for CD4 naive and CD4 memory, two for CD8 naive, and one for CD8 memory. The study deeply sequenced blood TCR repertoires of several healthy adults to estimate repertoire size and the extent of clonotype sharing between individuals. To increase sequencing depth and limit assay-specific biases, TCR repertoire library preparation and sequencing were carried out by different laboratories using diverse techniques. Each donor's leukapheresis produced roughly between roughly 0.85 and 9.5 billion PBMCs.

Healthy HIV-negative adults with no recently reported acute infections or vaccinations were included as donors. All donors were Caucasian adults living in Nashville, Tennessee, USA. CD4+ T cells were enriched through magnetic negative selection, after which naive cells were positively selected on CD45RA and the remaining negative fraction served as the memory subset. Blood was obtained by leukapheresis, after which PBMCs were separated by Ficoll-Histopaque density gradient centrifugation and cryopreserved in liquid nitrogen vapor phase. Purity and quantity of every magnetically sorted T cell population were checked by analytical flow cytometry. Genomic DNA was isolated from every sorted fraction and measured by UV absorbance on a Nanodrop 2000c. As regards this clone: Its antigen has not been determined. Within one base of it there is no much larger clone, and no base qualities were kept.

At the junction V is shortened by 3 bases and J by 2 bases, with 11 bases in between. Per the germline V gene, SNHLY is the CDR1 and FYNNEI is the CDR2. The CDR3, cysteine through phenylalanine, is 15 amino acids long. Only the CDR3 region is kept as DNA, spanning 45 bases read in frame from base 1. Broader findings and caveats from the paper: Estimated clonotype richness was generally larger for naive than for memory subsets. Rarefaction of sorted-subset datasets indicated incomplete sequencing despite the large sequencing depth. When a few donors were compared, the shared fraction of clonotypes was around 5% for naive CD4, 3.5% to 4% for naive CD8, more than 2% for memory CD4, and around 0.4% for memory CD8. Based on pairwise subsampling, the degree of clonotype sharing among donors was expected to be affected by sequencing depth. Because the study included only a small number of donors, the genetic and exposure-history diversity represented was limited. Compared with non-shared clonotypes, clonotypes shared by all four sorted-subset donors had higher generation probabilities. Sampling was limited to blood, and TCR repertoires in tissue likely differ from TCR repertoires in blood.

TCR CDR3 regions were amplified from genomic DNA by multiplex PCR using the deep immunoSEQ assay. Extracted genomic DNA from each cell subset was distributed evenly across all wells of several immunoSEQ 96-well plates, and each plate was treated as a replicate. For sorted subsets, 150 to 200 ng genomic DNA, equal to some 30,000 T cell genomes, was loaded into each replicate PCR. Purified libraries were quantified with a Qubit 3.0 fluorometer, sized on a Bioanalyzer 2100, and re-quantified with the KAPA Library Quantification kit. A separate single-read 150-cycle Illumina NextSeq 550 flow cell was used to sequence each immunoSEQ 96-well plate. In the authors' own workflow: Because the immunoSEQ output held only junctional sequences and lacked quality scores, the filtering could not match the filtering applied to full-length reads. Sequences were annotated with PyIR, a Python wrapper for IgBLAST v1.9, and V/J genes and CDR3 were assigned using IMGT germline references. Reads were filtered out if the reads had weak V/J assignments (E-value above 1e-6), no CDR3, stop codons, out-of-frame junctions, or ambiguous translated residues. V3J clonotypes were defined as sequences sharing the same inferred V gene, J gene, and CDR3 amino acid sequence. To compute the percentage overlap between repertoires, the number of shared unique clonotypes was divided by the size of the smaller repertoire. Richness of each repertoire was evaluated using RTK rarefaction, the Chao1 estimator, and Recon v2.1 estimates of unobserved clonotypes. Generation probabilities for all TCRbeta clonotypes obtained by the gDNA method from four donors were computed using OLGA. Here the immuneACCESS table is served through TCRdb, limited to in-frame sequences with V and J called. Missing clones are a known gap in these copies; in checked studies unresolved V genes cover under half, and the rest lacks a known reason. The DNA gave D and trimming, while V, J and clone size come from that table. Recorded for this sample are about 1.5 million clones; approximately 98% of them occurred a single time. Of the sample, roughly 0.45% is held by the ten largest clones.

The V and J genes are TRBV2 and TRBJ2-1; the D segment cannot be called with confidence. This receptor was obtained from a man aged 25 to 40 in good health. Specimen: naive CD4+ T cells sorted from blood. The cell subset or site label, as the study defines it: CD45RA+ positively selected. The bases are TGTGCCAGCAGTGACGGAAGCTTTACCTACAATGAGCAGTTCTTC. The translation is CASSDGSFTYNEQFF. Here the CDR3 is joined to the reference TRBV2 and TRBJ2-1 genes, and the full variable domain is: EPEVTQTPSHQVTQMGQEVILRCVPISNHLYFYWYRQILGQKVEFLVSFYNNEISEKSEIFDDQFSVERPDGSNFTLKIRSTKLEDSAMYFCASSDGSFTYNEQFFGPGTRLTVL.